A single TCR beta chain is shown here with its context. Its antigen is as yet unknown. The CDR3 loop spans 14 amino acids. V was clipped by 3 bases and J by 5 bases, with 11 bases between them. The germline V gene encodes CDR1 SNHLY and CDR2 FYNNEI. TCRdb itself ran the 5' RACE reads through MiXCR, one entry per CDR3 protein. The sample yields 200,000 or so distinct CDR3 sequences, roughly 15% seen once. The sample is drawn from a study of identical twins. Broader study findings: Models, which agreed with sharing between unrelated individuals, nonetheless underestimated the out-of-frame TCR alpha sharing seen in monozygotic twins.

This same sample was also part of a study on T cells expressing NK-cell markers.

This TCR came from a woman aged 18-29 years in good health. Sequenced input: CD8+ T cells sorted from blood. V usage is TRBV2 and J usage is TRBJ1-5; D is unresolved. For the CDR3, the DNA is TGTGCCAGCAGTGATATCGGTTCGGATCAGCCCCAGCATTTT. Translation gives CASSDIGSDQPQHF.